This T cell receptor beta chain was recovered during a study of blood T cell repertoires in COVID-19. Study background: Samples came from the United States, Italy and Spain, spanning acute and convalescent COVID-19. Nucleic acid was either cDNA or gDNA, and it came from T cells, B-cell-depleted T cells, or PBMCs.

As processed by the authors: Estimation of nucleated cell counts relied on the amplification of reference gene primers. Assay: immunoSEQ multiplex PCR; the TCRdb copy retains only in-frame clones and omits some. V and J calls plus clone size are reproduced from that table; the DNA served to infer D and trimming. The sample shows roughly 97,000 clones, over 75% of them seen only once. Trimming left V 2 bases short and J 4 bases short, with 15 bases between. This CDR3 comprises 15 residues. Sequenced sample: peripheral blood. V is TRBV23-1 and J is TRBJ2-7; possible D gene TRBD2, 6 bases. TRBV23-1 belongs to the ORF category, with a function that is uncertain. This TCR was recovered from a human donor in a cohort sampled during active COVID-19. The CDR3 here is CASSQRWAGRYEQYF. DNA for the CDR3: TGCGCCAGCAGTCAAAGGTGGGCAGGGAGGTACGAGCAGTACTTC.